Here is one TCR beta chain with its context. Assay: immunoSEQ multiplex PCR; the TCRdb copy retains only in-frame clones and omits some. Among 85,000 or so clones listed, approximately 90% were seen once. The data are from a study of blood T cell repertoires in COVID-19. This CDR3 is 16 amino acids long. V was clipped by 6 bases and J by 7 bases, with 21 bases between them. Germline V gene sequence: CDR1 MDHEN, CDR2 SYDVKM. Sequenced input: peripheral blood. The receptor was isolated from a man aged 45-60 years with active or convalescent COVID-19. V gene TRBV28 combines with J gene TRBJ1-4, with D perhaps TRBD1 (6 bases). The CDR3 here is CASSRTDPGLTEKLFF. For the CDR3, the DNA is TGTGCCAGCAGCCGGACAGACCCCGGGCTGACTGAAAAACTGTTTTTT.